This entry concerns a single T cell receptor beta chain. This receptor's antigen is unknown. Base qualities are not recorded, but no much larger clone differs from it by a single base. TCRbeta CDR3 regions were amplified from genomic DNA using the immunoSEQ Assay, a bias-controlled multiplex PCR. On the authors' methods: The number of nucleated cells in each sample was estimated by amplification of reference gene primers within the assay. To quantify the absolute abundance of each unique TCRbeta CDR3 rearrangement, sequence reads were collapsed and filtered. Productive Simpson clonality was computed per sample as the square root of Simpson's diversity index over productive rearrangements. Held by TCRdb, this immuneACCESS table contains in-frame sequences only and omits some clones. Under half of the omission traces to an unresolved V gene where checked; the cause of the rest is unknown. V and J calls plus clone size are reproduced from that table; the DNA served to infer D and trimming. This sample holds roughly 67,000 clones; roughly nine tenths were observed only once. The ten largest clonotypes hold almost 4.5% of the sample.

The collaborating institutions used their own protocols to collect whole blood in K2EDTA tubes. For TCRbeta analysis, collaborator samples were shipped as frozen whole blood, as isolated PBMCs, or as DNA extracted from either sample type. This record comes from a study of blood T cell repertoires in COVID-19 (dated by TCRdb to the early 2020s). Notes on the research overall: Collaborator samples came from the United States, Italy and Spain and covered acute and convalescent phases of COVID-19. The samples were drawn from two sources: the first 160 participants of the ongoing ImmuneRACE study, and 1,000 to 1,500 subjects contributed by 6 global collaborators. The sample metadata nearly always contained a de-identified subject ID, COVID-19 status, age in years and sex. Where available, HLA class I and class II types were obtained from metadata supplied by the sample provider rather than from assay-based typing. The material from the prospective study consisted of cDNA or gDNA derived from T cells, B-cell-depleted T cells, or PBMCs. The dataset comprised deeply sampled blood TCRbeta repertoires from subjects exposed to, actively infected with, or recovered from COVID-19. The repertoires were released in a freely available public database intended as a resource for research on the immune response to SARS-CoV-2. The research as a whole found: The amount of clinical and demographic metadata varied by source and participant and was provided uncurated.

V is trimmed back by 5 bases and J by 0 bases, and the junction contains 6 bases that no gene match accounts for. Including the terminal cysteine and phenylalanine, the CDR3 comprises 15 residues. Only the CDR3 region is kept as DNA, spanning 45 bases read in frame from base 1. CDR1 and CDR2 are drawn from the germline V gene: SGHVS, FQNEAQ. The TCR comes from a man aged 45 to 65 with active COVID-19. The sequenced sample was peripheral blood. The V gene is TRBV7-8 and the J gene is TRBJ2-5, with TRBD2 identical over 7 junction bases. The DNA is TGTGCCAGCAGCAGGGGACTACTTTACCAAGAGACCCAGTACTTC. The resulting protein is CASSRGLLYQETQYF.